The 6 T cell receptor beta chains in this list originate from one sample, sequenced in a study of CD8 T cells in ankylosing spondylitis listed by TCRdb under 2017. To prepare the library, 5' RACE was applied. TCRdb shows the sequencer as Illumina HiSeq 2500. The public reads were run again by TCRdb, first through fastp at Q25 and then through MiXCR, and only productive beta chains were kept. Each entry is one CDR3 protein sequence, shown with its most common DNA and genes. The sample includes approximately 220,000 distinct CDR3 sequences, with around a quarter observed a single time. The top ten hold roughly 6.7% of the sample. The sample taken for sequencing was blood, either unsorted or a sorted T cell fraction (not recorded which). Receptors originate from a male donor with ankylosing spondylitis or in good health (not recorded which).

A few counts support this clonotype. V gene TRBV20-1 combines with J gene TRBJ2-3; TRBD2 might be the D (6 bases). The CDR3 is made up of 11 amino acids. The V and J ends lost 4 bases and 7 bases respectively, with 9 bases between them. CDR1 and CDR2 from the germline V gene are DFQATT and SNEGSKA (reference sequence). Here the CDR3 DNA reads TGCAGTGCTATTAGCGGAAATACGCAGTATTTT. Translating it yields CSAISGNTQYF.

This clonotype was found many times. This rearrangement joins TRBV5-5 to TRBJ2-5; unclear D gene. V lost 1 base and J 1 base, leaving 11 bases between the germline ends. In germline, CDR1 is SGHKS, CDR2 YYEKEE (reference sequence). The CDR3 is made up of 15 amino acids. The CDR3 DNA follows: TGTGCCAGCAGCTTGAACCTCATGTCCCAAGAGACCCAGTACTTC. Translating it yields CASSLNLMSQETQYF.

The chain recombines TRBV5-1 with TRBJ2-2; 9 bases are shared with TRBD1. This CDR3 has 16 residues. CDR1 and CDR2 from the germline V gene are SGHRS and YFSETQ. The junction had 4 bases not matched to a gene; V was cut back by 4 bases and J by 0 bases. In nucleotides, the CDR3 is TGCGCCAGCAGCCAAGGGGACAGGGCGAACACCGGGGAGCTGTTTTTT. Translation: CASSQGDRANTGELFF.

There are many counts of this clonotype. The chain's CDR3 is CAISEGLAGTNTGELFF. The CDR3 nucleotides read TGTGCCATCAGCGAGGGGCTAGCGGGAACGAACACCGGGGAGCTGTTTTTT. J is TRBJ2-2 and V is TRBV10-3; the match to TRBD2 covers 9 bases. The CDR3 has 17 amino acids. V was pared by 6 bases and J by 0 bases, with 8 bases of the junction left unmatched. Germline V gene lookup returns CDR1 ENHRY and CDR2 SYGVKD.

V is TRBV20-1 and J is TRBJ2-7, with D possibly TRBD2 on 6 matching bases. CDR1 and CDR2 from the germline V gene are DFQATT and SNEGSKA (reference sequence). Trimming pared 1 base from V and 3 bases from J, leaving 10 bases between. The CDR3 covers 13 residues. CDR3 residues: CSARGGGNYEQYF. The CDR3 DNA sequence: TGCAGTGCTAGAGGAGGCGGGAACTACGAGCAGTACTTC.

This clonotype was detected many times. V gene TRBV10-3 combines with J gene TRBJ2-5, with 7 bases that match TRBD1. Germline CDR1 and CDR2: ENHRY and SYGVKD. The CDR3 loop spans 16 amino acids. Trimming took 0 bases from V and 2 from J; bases not matched to a gene: 6. The CDR3 reads CAISESNKGAQETQYF. CDR3 nucleotide sequence: TGTGCCATCAGTGAGTCGAATAAGGGGGCGCAAGAGACCCAGTACTTC.